The sequence of this T cell receptor beta chain was determined in a study of T cells in Graves' hyperthyroidism and ophthalmopathy. Study results and caveats: Prediction of ophthalmopathy progression came a median roughly 6.6 months pre-onset. Most expanded thyroid clonotypes above 0.001 also appeared in blood.

It was RNA transcripts that yielded the amplified TCR beta CDR3 regions. HTBI primers drove first-round RT-PCR of the TCR CDR3. MiXCR, run by TCRdb on the multiplex PCR reads, gives a single entry per CDR3 protein. The sample includes 650,000 to 700,000 distinct CDR3 sequences, roughly 17% of them seen just once. CDR3 length: 15 amino acids. Deletions cut 5 bases from V and 0 bases from J, with 12 bases between. Germline V gene data show CDR1 as SGHRS and CDR2 as YFSETQ. This clonotype came up a few times. Its antigen is undetermined. Used for diagnoses were clinical symptoms, serum thyroxine and TRAb, thyroid ultrasound and orbital computed tomography.

Sequencing input: blood. This receptor was obtained from a man aged 50-59 years with Graves' hyperthyroidism. This chain links TRBV5-1 with TRBJ1-3; D is uncertain. CDR3 in DNA: TGCGCCAGCAGAGATGGACTGAGCTCTGGAAACACCATATATTTT. It encodes CASRDGLSSGNTIYF.